Listed here are 24 T cell receptor beta chains from one sample, sequenced in a study of shared clonotypes between healthy human individuals. Libraries were prepared by immunoSEQ multiplex PCR; TCRdb keeps only in-frame clonotypes and omits some of them. This repertoire shows about 470,000 clones, roughly 80% found once; its top ten account for under 15%. The sample was PBMCs. The receptors shown here come from a woman in her 40s in good health. Some clones in this sample may be carry-over from other donors' samples.

V usage is TRBV2 and J usage is TRBJ1-5, with D tentatively TRBD1 (5 bases). From germline, CDR1 is SNHLY and CDR2 FYNNEI. This CDR3 contains 16 residues. The germline V and J ends were trimmed by 5 bases and 6 bases, with 20 bases remaining between them. This chain's CDR3 is CASSPDSLLVGQPQHF. CDR3 bases: TGTGCCAGCAGTCCCGACAGCCTCCTAGTGGGTCAGCCCCAGCATTTT.

The chain combines TRBV28 with TRBJ2-3; D call uncertain. Trimming shortened V by 6 bases and J by 6 bases, and 16 bases separated the two germline ends. This CDR3 comprises 14 residues. CDR1 and CDR2 (germline): MDHEN, SYDVKM. CDR3 sequence (DNA): TGTGCCAGCAGGAAGTCTCCCACACGGGATACGCAGTATTTT. Encoded protein: CASRKSPTRDTQYF.

This clone was picked up a small number of times. The chain combines TRBV5-1 with TRBJ2-3; 8 nucleotides line up with TRBD2. The CDR3 contains 14 residues. The J segment lost 6 bases and the V segment lost 5 bases, leaving 8 bases of the junction unmatched. Germline V CDR1 and CDR2: SGHRS, YFSETQ. The CDR3 sequence: CASRRAGEGDTQYF. The CDR3 region has the DNA TGCGCCAGCAGACGAGCGGGAGAGGGGGATACGCAGTATTTT.

This clone was counted many times. The CDR3 loop reads CASTVSAGLAYNEQFF. The CDR3 DNA sequence: TGTGCCAGCACGGTGTCTGCGGGCTTAGCCTACAATGAGCAGTTCTTC. The gene calls are TRBV2 and TRBJ2-1, with D tentatively TRBD2 (5 bases). Germline-derived CDR1 and CDR2 are SNHLY and FYNNEI. CDR3 length: 16 residues. V was shortened by 7 bases and J by 2 bases, with 18 bases between the two germline ends.

This clone was found many times. The rearrangement links TRBV27 to TRBJ2-5; no clear D gene. The V gene lost 5 bases and the J gene lost 13 bases, with 14 bases spanning the gap. The CDR3 length is 11 residues. Germline CDR1 reads MNHEY; CDR2 reads SMNVEV (reference sequence). The DNA for the CDR3 is TGTGCCAGCAGTCCCGGCATGAGTTTGTACTTC. Its translation: CASSPGMSLYF.

This rearrangement joins TRBV28 to TRBJ2-7, with D possibly being TRBD1 (6 bases). This CDR3 spans 12 amino acids. Germline CDR1 MDHEN, CDR2 SYDVKM. V dropped 5 bases and J dropped 2 bases, with 7 bases sitting between them. In DNA, the CDR3 is TGTGCCAGCAGTCGACAGGCCTACGAGCAGTACTTC. The encoded protein is CASSRQAYEQYF.

This chain joins TRBV11-2 and TRBJ1-2, with D perhaps matching TRBD1 (6 bases). The CDR3 extends over 15 amino acids. CDR1 is SGHAT, CDR2 FQNNGV, per germline. The V end was cut by 4 bases, the J end by 5 bases, with 17 bases between. The CDR3 coding sequence is TGTGCCAGCAGCTCTACGAGGGTAGGGGGATATGGCTACACCTTC. Translated: CASSSTRVGGYGYTF.

The chain carries TRBV7-2 and TRBJ2-1; the D is unclear. The CDR3 is made up of 12 amino acids. Trimming stripped 4 bases from V and 3 bases from J, with 4 bases between. The germline V gene has CDR1 SGHTA and CDR2 FQGNSA. The CDR3 coding sequence is TGTGCCAGCAGCTCTTACTACAATGAGCAGTTCTTC. Its translation is CASSSYYNEQFF.

There are a few counts of this clone. A much larger clone differs from this one at a single base, so this may be a read error. Other DNA sequences in this sample translate to the same CDR3. CDR3 residues: CASRQYSGIKLFF. CDR3 bases: TGTGCCAGCAGACAGTACAGCGGAATAAAACTGTTTTTT. This chain joins TRBV28 and TRBJ1-4; D remains ambiguous. Per the germline V gene, CDR1 is MDHEN and CDR2 is SYDVKM. The CDR3 loop spans 13 amino acids. Trimming pared 6 bases from V and 10 bases from J, leaving 15 bases between.

The gene calls are TRBV10-3 and TRBJ1-1; 9 positions agree with TRBD1. The V gene end was trimmed by 6 bases and the J gene end by 1 base; junction bases not matched to a gene: 3. The CDR3 has 14 residues. Germline V lookup: CDR1 ENHRY, CDR2 SYGVKD. CDR3 amino acids: CAIREGQGNTEAFF. CDR3 coding DNA: TGTGCCATCAGGGAGGGACAGGGGAACACTGAAGCTTTCTTT.

CDR3 DNA sequence: TGTGCCAGCAGCTTAGCAAGCGAAAGCTCCTACGAGCAGTACTTC. It specifies CASSLASESSYEQYF. The chain uses TRBV7-6 and TRBJ2-7, with D unclear. Germline CDR1 is SGHVS and CDR2 is FNYEAQ. CDR3 length: 15 amino acids. Trimming cost V 0 bases and J 0 bases, with 9 bases left between them.

This clone has only one observation. This chain connects TRBV7-2 to TRBJ2-5; D perhaps matches TRBD2 (5 bases). This CDR3 is built from 13 residues. The germline V and J ends were trimmed by 2 bases and 11 bases, with 15 bases remaining between them. Looked up from germline, CDR1 is SGHTA and CDR2 is FQGNSA. As DNA, the CDR3 is TGTGCCAGCAGCTTATACGGGATTCGTCTTCAGTACTTC. This codes for CASSLYGIRLQYF. Complete variable domain (other parts from reference TRBV7-2 and TRBJ2-5): GAGVSQSPSNKVTEKGKDVELRCDPISGHTALYWYRQSLGQGLEFLIYFQGNSAPDKSGLPSDRFSAERTGGSVSTLTIQRTQQEDSAVYLCASSLYGIRLQYFGPGTRLLVL.

The chain has TRBV5-4 and TRBJ2-7; TRBD1 agrees at 9 bases. Trimming took 2 bases from V and 9 from J; bases not matched to a gene: 9. CDR3 length: 14 amino acids. Germline CDR1 SGHNT, CDR2 YYREEE (reference sequence). Here the CDR3 reads CASSFWGQGGRQYF. CDR3 nucleotide sequence: TGTGCCAGCAGCTTTTGGGGACAGGGAGGGCGGCAGTACTTC.

This chain links TRBV9 with TRBJ2-3, with D possibly called TRBD1 or TRBD2 (7 bases each). This CDR3 is built from 16 residues. Germline values: CDR1 SGDLS, CDR2 YYNGEE. Between the trimmed V and J ends, which lost 4 bases and 3 bases, there was a span of 18 bases. In nucleotides, the CDR3 is TGTGCCAGCAGCTTCGGGGGAGGGGGCCTAACAGATACGCAGTATTTT. Translation: CASSFGGGGLTDTQYF.

The genes are TRBV7-3 and TRBJ1-1, with D unclear. There are 13 residues in the CDR3. Germline assignment: CDR1 SGHTA and CDR2 FQGTGA. Trimming cost V 5 bases and J 1 base, with 8 bases left between them. This chain's CDR3 is CASSLGSNTEAFF. Here the CDR3 DNA reads TGTGCCAGCAGCCTAGGATCGAACACTGAAGCTTTCTTT. The whole variable domain, remainder taken from reference TRBV7-3 and TRBJ1-1, is GAGVSQTPSNKVTEKGKYVELRCDPISGHTALYWYRQSLGQGPEFLIYFQGTGAADDSGLPNDRFFAVRPEGSVSTLKIQRTERGDSAVYLCASSLGSNTEAFFGQGTRLTVV.

The genes are TRBV28 and TRBJ1-1, with 7 positions matching TRBD1. This CDR3 region has 16 residues. The V and J ends lost 10 bases and 2 bases, in that order; junction bases with no gene match: 16. CDR1 MDHEN and CDR2 SYDVKM come from the germline V gene. The CDR3 region has the DNA TGTGCCACCCGCCCGGCGGGTGGACAGGTTAACACTGAAGCTTTCTTT. This encodes CATRPAGGQVNTEAFF.

The V gene is TRBV7-2, the J gene TRBJ1-4, with 8 bases identical to TRBD1. This CDR3 comprises 15 residues. The germline V gene encodes CDR1 SGHTA and CDR2 FQGNSA. The V segment lost 5 bases and the J segment 1 base; nucleotides outside the gene matches: 3. This chain's CDR3 is CASSLTGVTNEKLFF. In nucleotides, the CDR3 is TGTGCCAGCAGCCTGACAGGGGTAACTAATGAAAAACTGTTTTTT.

The rearrangement joins TRBV5-1 to TRBJ2-3, with D unresolved. CDR3 length equals 15 residues. V lost 4 bases and J lost 0, with 12 bases in between. Germline CDR1 is SGHRS and CDR2 is YFSETQ. CDR3 sequence reads: CASSPLPGSTDTQYF. The CDR3 coding sequence is TGCGCCAGCAGCCCCCTCCCTGGTAGCACAGATACGCAGTATTTT.

The rearrangement links TRBV19 to TRBJ1-2; D is perhaps TRBD1 (5 bases). The germline gives CDR1 LNHDA, CDR2 SQIVND (reference sequence). The CDR3 length is 12 residues. Trimming cost V 5 bases and J 2 bases, with 6 bases left between them. CDR3 nucleotides: TGTGCCAGTAGTGGGGCGAACTATGGCTACACCTTC. Its protein product is CASSGANYGYTF. Together with reference TRBV19 and TRBJ1-2, the CDR3 gives the full variable domain: DGGITQSPKYLFRKEGQNVTLSCEQNLNHDAMYWYRQDPGQGLRLIYYSQIVNDFQKGDIAEGYSVSREKKESFPLTVTSAQKNPTAFYLCASSGANYGYTFGSGTRLTVV.

This chain links TRBV7-3 with TRBJ2-7, with 9 bases matching TRBD1. With V trimmed by 5 bases and J by 6 bases, 5 bases remained unmatched. The CDR3 has 13 amino acids. Germline V CDR1 and CDR2: SGHTA, FQGTGA. The DNA for the CDR3 is TGTGCCAGCAGCGTTCTGACAGGGGGCGAGCAGTACTTC. This translates into CASSVLTGGEQYF.

Concerning this clone itself: Other DNA variants within this sample encode the same CDR3. V gene TRBV4-2 combines with J gene TRBJ1-5, with D hard to call. Germline V gene data show CDR1 as LGHNA and CDR2 as YNFKEQ. V lost 0 bases to trimming and J lost 0 bases, with 0 bases between them. The CDR3 covers 13 residues. The CDR3 reads CASSQDSNQPQHF. The CDR3 DNA follows: TGTGCCAGCAGCCAAGATAGCAATCAGCCCCAGCATTTT.

In this sample, this clone turned up many times. This sequence joins TRBV4-3 and TRBJ2-5; D might be TRBD2 (5 bases). Looked up from germline, CDR1 is LGHNA and CDR2 is YSLEER. The V gene lost 4 bases and the J gene lost 2 bases, with 8 bases spanning the gap. CDR3 size: 13 residues. CDR3 bases: TGCGCCAGCAGCCTTCGGGAACAAGAGACCCAGTACTTC. Translation gives CASSLREQETQYF.

This clone showed up just a few times. The CDR3 protein is CASSLGTGEKLFF. The CDR3 DNA reads TGTGCCAGCAGCTTGGGGACAGGGGAAAAACTGTTTTTT. The chain recombines TRBV5-4 with TRBJ1-4; 8 bases are shared with TRBD1. The CDR3 length is 13 residues. V lost 0 bases to trimming and J lost 8 bases; unmatched junction nucleotides: 0. Per the germline V gene, CDR1 is SGHNT and CDR2 is YYREEE (reference sequence).

The chain is built from TRBV28 and TRBJ1-2; D perhaps matches TRBD1 (6 bases). The germline V gene has CDR1 MDHEN and CDR2 SYDVKM. Trimming left V 2 bases short and J 4 bases short, with 17 bases between. The length of the CDR3 is 16 residues. CDR3 nucleotides: TGTGCCAGCAGTTTACCAGGGGACCACGACCCCTATGGCTACACCTTC. Translating gives CASSLPGDHDPYGYTF.